A single T cell receptor beta chain is shown here with its context. What it binds is unknown. The sample comes from a study of vaccination effects on CD4 cells after COVID-19. Produced via immunoSEQ multiplex PCR; TCRdb's table is partial and in-frame only. The data contain around 25,000 clones, 73% of them seen just once; the ten biggest clones take up about 4.6%. Antigen-specific CD4+ T cells expanded by the ViraFEST assay with viral peptide pools were then sequenced. At the end of 9 to 11 days of culture, CD4+ T cells were isolated. Nucleocapsid antibody tests were negative, and the vaccine recipients had no prior SARS-CoV-2 infection. General study points: After vaccination of healthy people, only 1 of 255 vaccine-induced clones cross-reacted with common cold coronaviruses.

Sample: CD4+ T cells from PBMCs cultured with SARS-CoV-2 spike peptides, taken before COVID-19 vaccination. This sequence originates from a human donor who received a COVID-19 vaccine.

The CDR3 DNA follows: TGTGCCAGTAGGGACAGGGGTGCAACTAATGAAAAACTGTTTTTT. It codes for CASRDRGATNEKLFF. The rearrangement joins TRBV19 to TRBJ1-4; 9 bases align to TRBD1. Germline V gene data show CDR1 as LNHDA and CDR2 as SQIVND (reference sequence). The CDR3 loop spans 15 amino acids. V was pared by 6 bases and J by 0 bases, with 2 bases of the junction left unmatched.